Below, 21 T cell receptor beta chains from the same sample are listed, as sequenced in a study of T-cell memory formation after mild COVID-19 (dated by TCRdb to about 2021). The library was built by means of 5' RACE. Sequencing relied on an Illumina NovaSeq 6000. The public reads were quality trimmed at Q25 with fastp and then assembled into clones with MiXCR by TCRdb, keeping productive beta chains. Each CDR3 protein gets just one entry, which takes the most common genes and DNA from the rows behind it. In all, the sample holds about 340,000 distinct CDR3 sequences, and roughly 15% of those were seen once. Of the sample, 20% to 25% falls within the top ten clones. The sequenced sample consisted of PBMCs or a T cell subset sorted from them (not recorded which). All receptors derive from a man between 18 and 35 years old who had mild COVID-19 (a few samples of this study predate the infection). The sample titles of this study are shuffled in the database, so cell type and time point are left out; the donor was told from shared clones.

The rearrangement uses TRBV7-2 and TRBJ2-7, with TRBD2 identical over 8 bases. The ends lost 4 bases at V and 1 base at J; junction bases unmatched: 6. The CDR3 covers 15 residues. Germline CDR1 SGHTA, CDR2 FQGNSA. Here the CDR3 reads CASSSRPGGSYEQYF. For the CDR3, the DNA is TGTGCCAGCAGCTCCCGTCCGGGAGGGTCCTACGAGCAGTACTTC.

This chain connects TRBV5-1 to TRBJ2-5; TRBD2 aligns across 7 bases. With V trimmed by 4 bases and J by 3 bases, 6 bases remained unmatched. The CDR3 has 14 residues. Germline V gene sequence: CDR1 SGHRS, CDR2 YFSETQ. For the CDR3, the DNA is TGCGCCAGCAGCAAAAGCGGGGTCGAAGAGACCCAGTACTTC. This sequence encodes CASSKSGVEETQYF.

In this sample, this clonotype is medium-sized (0.01 to 0.1%). The chain recombines TRBV5-1 with TRBJ2-5; D is undetermined. Germline CDR1 reads SGHRS; CDR2 reads YFSETQ. The CDR3 runs 11 residues. The V gene lost 0 bases and the J gene lost 3 bases, with 0 bases spanning the gap. The CDR3 reads CASSLEETQYF. For the CDR3, the DNA is TGCGCCAGCAGCTTGGAAGAGACCCAGTACTTC.

The genes are TRBV7-9 and TRBJ2-7; 7 bases agree with TRBD1. This CDR3 has 15 residues. Germline lookup yields CDR1 SEHNR and CDR2 FQNEAQ (reference sequence). The V gene end was trimmed by 0 bases and the J gene end by 5 bases; junction bases not matched to a gene: 7. Here the CDR3 DNA reads TGTGCCAGCAGCTTAGCTTGGGGACAGTCCAACGAGCAGTACTTC. This encodes CASSLAWGQSNEQYF.

This clonotype has a handful of counts. J is TRBJ2-1 and V is TRBV29-1; 8 bases line up with TRBD2. Trimming at V came to 3 bases and at J to 4 bases, leaving 5 bases not matched to a gene. This CDR3 region has 14 residues. Germline lookup yields CDR1 SQVTM and CDR2 ANQGSEA. CDR3 bases: TGCAGCGTTGACGGGAGGGCACGGTACAATGAGCAGTTCTTC. It translates to CSVDGRARYNEQFF.

This clonotype has more than one count but fewer than ten. The V gene is TRBV4-2, the J gene TRBJ2-3, with D unresolved. Germline loops: CDR1 LGHNA, CDR2 YNFKEQ. The CDR3 length is 15 residues. V gave up 0 bases and J gave up 1 base, with 8 bases separating them. The DNA of the CDR3 is TGTGCCAGCAGCCAAGATGTTTTAGGCACAGATACGCAGTATTTT. It translates to CASSQDVLGTDTQYF.

This clonotype was detected only a few times. V usage is TRBV9 and J usage is TRBJ1-2; D is possibly TRBD1 (5 bases). The CDR3 sequence is 14 residues long. The V and J ends lost 2 bases and 3 bases respectively, with 11 bases between them. Per the germline V gene, CDR1 is SGDLS and CDR2 is YYNGEE. Here the CDR3 DNA reads TGTGCCAGCAGCGTTCAGGGACTCCACTATGGCTACACCTTC. Protein sequence: CASSVQGLHYGYTF. Drawing the rest from reference TRBV9 and TRBJ1-2, the complete variable domain is DSGVTQTPKHLITATGQRVTLRCSPRSGDLSVYWYQQSLDQGLQFLIQYYNGEERAKGNILERFSAQQFPDLHSELNLSSLELGDSALYFCASSVQGLHYGYTFGSGTRLTVV.

This clonotype was seen repeatedly, ten times or more. The rearrangement uses TRBV4-1 and TRBJ2-5; no firm D call. Trimming removed 1 base at V and 7 bases at J, with 19 bases between. Germline V gives CDR1 MGHRA, CDR2 YSYEKL. The CDR3 loop spans 16 amino acids. DNA of the CDR3: TGCGCCAGCAGCCAAGCTTCAATAGGGATCGAAGGGACCCAGTACTTC. Amino acid sequence: CASSQASIGIEGTQYF.

This clonotype was picked up a small number of times. The chain uses TRBV7-2 and TRBJ2-1; D unclear. Germline loops: CDR1 SGHTA, CDR2 FQGNSA. V lost 5 bases and J lost 6, with 14 bases in between. The CDR3 length is 14 residues. The CDR3 region is CASSAYSSSNEQFF. The DNA of the CDR3 is TGTGCCAGCAGCGCCTATTCTAGTAGCAATGAGCAGTTCTTC. Based on the CDR3 plus reference TRBV7-2 and TRBJ2-1, the full variable domain is GAGVSQSPSNKVTEKGKDVELRCDPISGHTALYWYRQSLGQGLEFLIYFQGNSAPDKSGLPSDRFSAERTGGSVSTLTIQRTQQEDSAVYLCASSAYSSSNEQFFGPGTRLTVL.

In DNA form, the CDR3 reads TGTGCCTGGACGGTGGCGGGCAATCAGCCCCAGCATTTT. Amino acids: CAWTVAGNQPQHF. The chain couples TRBV30 to TRBJ1-5; D unclear. V gave up 4 bases and J gave up 2 bases, with 9 bases separating them. Germline-derived CDR1 and CDR2 are GTSNPN and SVGIG (reference sequence). The CDR3 is 13 amino acids.

A few counts support this clonotype. V usage is TRBV4-1 and J usage is TRBJ2-5; tentative D call: TRBD1 (5 bases). CDR1 is MGHRA and CDR2 is YSYEKL in the germline V gene. With 0 bases removed from V and 5 bases from J, the gap between germline ends came to 13 bases. The CDR3 length is 15 residues. The CDR3 here is CASSQDSAGHETQYF. CDR3 sequence (DNA): TGCGCCAGCAGCCAAGATTCCGCAGGGCACGAGACCCAGTACTTC.

The genes are TRBV20-1 and TRBJ1-6, with D perhaps matching TRBD1 (6 bases). The CDR3 consists of 17 residues. The V end lost 0 bases, the J end lost 6 bases, and 18 bases lay between the germline ends. The germline CDR1 and CDR2 sequences are DFQATT and SNEGSKA (reference sequence). CDR3 region: CSARDRFRGRGNSPLHF. In nucleotides, the CDR3 is TGCAGTGCTAGAGATAGGTTCAGGGGTCGCGGTAATTCACCCCTCCACTTT.

The table lists this clonotype with a few counts. The rearrangement uses TRBV12-3 or TRBV12-4 and TRBJ2-7; 10 bases agree with TRBD1. The V gene end was trimmed by 3 bases and the J gene end by 2 bases; junction bases not matched to a gene: 4. This CDR3 is built from 15 residues. The CDR3 is CASSFGQGGAYEQYF. In nucleotides, the CDR3 is TGTGCCAGCAGTTTCGGACAGGGGGGCGCCTACGAGCAGTACTTC.

A few counts support this clonotype. The rearrangement joins TRBV20-1 to TRBJ2-7, with 7 bases identical to TRBD1. V dropped 5 bases and J dropped 2; count of bases not matched to a gene: 9. From germline, CDR1 is DFQATT and CDR2 SNEGSKA (reference sequence). There are 14 residues in the CDR3. The CDR3 DNA reads as TGCAGTGCTTTAAGAAGACAGGGCACCTACGAGCAGTACTTC. As protein: CSALRRQGTYEQYF.

This clonotype came up a few times. The CDR3 nucleotides read TGCGCCAGCAGCCAAGTAGTGGGGTCAGGGGAGCTGTTTTTT. Translating it yields CASSQVVGSGELFF. This chain links TRBV4-1 with TRBJ2-2; D not certain. The germline V gene has CDR1 MGHRA and CDR2 YSYEKL. CDR3 length equals 14 residues. The germline V and J ends were trimmed by 1 base and 8 bases, with 11 bases remaining between them.

This clonotype is medium-sized in the sample. CDR3 region: CASSGRQGSTEAFF. CDR3 nucleotide sequence: TGTGCCAGCAGTGGCAGACAGGGTAGCACTGAAGCTTTCTTT. The V call is TRBV2, the J call TRBJ1-1, with 7 bases lining up with TRBD1. CDR3 length equals 14 residues. Trimming took 4 bases from V and 4 from J; bases not matched to a gene: 6. The germline V gene has CDR1 SNHLY and CDR2 FYNNEI.

The chain is built from TRBV4-2 and TRBJ2-2; D remains unclear. The V gene lost 2 bases and the J gene lost 4 bases, with 8 bases spanning the gap. This CDR3 contains 14 residues. Germline V gene sequence: CDR1 LGHNA, CDR2 YNFKEQ. CDR3 in amino acids: CASSQSLFTGELFF. The CDR3 DNA is TGTGCCAGCAGCCAAAGTCTCTTCACCGGGGAGCTGTTTTTT.

This chain connects TRBV20-1 to TRBJ1-6; no firm D call. The germline V and J ends were trimmed by 5 bases and 7 bases, with 18 bases remaining between them. Germline CDR1 is DFQATT and CDR2 is SNEGSKA (reference sequence). The CDR3 is 15 residues long. This CDR3 is CSAPGSPNRNSPLHF. CDR3 in DNA: TGCAGTGCTCCGGGCAGCCCCAACCGGAATTCACCCCTCCACTTT.

This clonotype turned up a few times. The chain has TRBV6-5 and TRBJ2-3, with D tentatively TRBD2 (6 bases). Germline V lookup: CDR1 MNHEY, CDR2 SVGAGI. The CDR3 sequence is 15 residues long. V was cut by 6 bases and J by 2 bases, with 15 bases left in between. The CDR3 DNA follows: TGTGCCAGCAGCCCCGAGAGCGGGTTCACAGATACGCAGTATTTT. As protein: CASSPESGFTDTQYF.

There are many counts of this clonotype. V usage is TRBV7-2 and J usage is TRBJ1-2; 9 bases align to TRBD1. J lost 0 bases, V lost 4 bases, and 9 bases had no gene match. Germline V gene data show CDR1 as SGHTA and CDR2 as FQGNSA. The CDR3 spans 17 residues. The CDR3 coding sequence is TGTGCCAGCAGCTCCCGACAGGGGGTAGGGTCTAACTATGGCTACACCTTC. Its protein product is CASSSRQGVGSNYGYTF.

The rearrangement joins TRBV6-5 to TRBJ2-1, with D hard to call. The CDR3 is 18 amino acids. Trimming left V 0 bases short and J 3 bases short, with 18 bases between. CDR1 MNHEY and CDR2 SVGAGI come from the germline V gene. CDR3 in amino acids: CASSYSNCGKPCYNEQFF. In DNA, the CDR3 is TGTGCCAGCAGTTACTCGAATTGCGGCAAGCCGTGCTACAATGAGCAGTTCTTC.